This T cell receptor beta chain was sequenced for a study of T cells in localized non-small cell lung cancer. Only in-frame clones appear in the TCRdb table, and some are missing; sequencing was by immunoSEQ multiplex PCR. The table lists 70,000 to 90,000 clones, around 80% of them singletons. This clone was detected once. Sequencing was performed on peripheral blood, taken before any cancer treatment. The sequence derives from a female donor aged 60 or older with stage I lung adenocarcinoma.

The CDR3 is CASSPQGAGEQFF. The CDR3 nucleotides are TGTGCCAGCTCACCGCAGGGGGCAGGAGAGCAGTTCTTC. V is TRBV18 and J is TRBJ2-1; TRBD1 aligns across 8 bases. There are 13 residues in the CDR3. V trimming: 3 bases; J trimming: 10 bases; junction bases outside the gene matches: 5. CDR1 is KGHSH, CDR2 LQKENI, per germline.